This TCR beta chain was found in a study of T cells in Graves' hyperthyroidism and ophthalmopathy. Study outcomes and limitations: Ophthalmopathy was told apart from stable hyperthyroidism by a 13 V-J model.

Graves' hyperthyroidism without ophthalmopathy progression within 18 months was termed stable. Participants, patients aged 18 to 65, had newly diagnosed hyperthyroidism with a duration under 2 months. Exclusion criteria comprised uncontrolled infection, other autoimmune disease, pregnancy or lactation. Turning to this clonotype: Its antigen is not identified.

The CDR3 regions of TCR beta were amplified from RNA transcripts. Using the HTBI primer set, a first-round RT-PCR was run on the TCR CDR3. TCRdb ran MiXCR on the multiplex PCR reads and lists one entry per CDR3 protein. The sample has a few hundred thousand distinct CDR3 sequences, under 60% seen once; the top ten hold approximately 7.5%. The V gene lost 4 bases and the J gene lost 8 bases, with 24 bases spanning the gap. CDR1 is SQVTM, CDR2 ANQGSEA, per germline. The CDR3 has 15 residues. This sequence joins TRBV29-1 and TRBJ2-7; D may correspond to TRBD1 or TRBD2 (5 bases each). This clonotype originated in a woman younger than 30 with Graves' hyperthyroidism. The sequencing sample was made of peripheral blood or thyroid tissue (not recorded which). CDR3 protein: CSVASGDGNQPQQYF. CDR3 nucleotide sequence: TGCAGCGTTGCTTCCGGGGACGGCAATCAGCCCCAGCAGTACTTC.